A selection of T cell receptor beta chains follows, all from one sample in a study of shared clonotypes between healthy human individuals. Libraries were prepared by immunoSEQ multiplex PCR; TCRdb keeps only in-frame clonotypes and omits some of them. This table holds millions of clones, 95% found once. The sample comprised naive CD4+ T cells sorted from blood. Receptors originate from a man aged 18 to 29 in good health. The CDR3 runs from the conserved cysteine through the conserved F or W. A D gene is named only where the DNA matches it firmly. Expanded clones get a size class; other rows say once, few or many, or leave the size out.

clone_size	j_call	d_call	v_call	cdr3_nt	cdr3_aa
-	TRBJ2-2	TRBD2	TRBV7-9	TGTGCCAGCACCCAGCGGGAGGGCTACAACACCGGGGAGCTGTTTTTT	CASTQREGYNTGELFF
-	TRBJ2-2	TRBD2	TRBV10-1	TGCGCCAGCAGTCCCGGGCTAGCGGGGTCCTCCGGGGAGCTGTTTTTT	CASSPGLAGSSGELFF
once	TRBJ1-2	TRBD1	TRBV6-9	TGTGCCAGCAGTTATCTGCGAGATTTGCCGGACAGGGGGCGTGGTGGCTACACCTTC	CASSYLRDLPDRGRGGYTF
-	TRBJ1-1	TRBD1	TRBV30	TGTGCCTGGGCTTGGACAGGGGGCCCCGCTGAAGCTTTCTTT	CAWAWTGGPAEAFF
-	TRBJ2-5	-	TRBV19	TGTGCCAGTAGCGCGACCGCATTCCAAGAGACCCAGTACTTC	CASSATAFQETQYF
-	TRBJ2-1	-	TRBV7-9	TGTGCCAGCAGCTCGAGAAAGAGCTCCTACAATGAGCAGTTCTTC	CASSSRKSSYNEQFF
-	TRBJ2-7	TRBD1	TRBV7-2	TGTGCCAGCAGCGCCGGGACAGGGTCGCCCTACGAGCAGTACTTC	CASSAGTGSPYEQYF
-	TRBJ1-5	-	TRBV2	TGTGCCAGCGGGGGGACATCACTGCAGCCCCAGCATTTT	CASGGTSLQPQHF
-	TRBJ2-3	-	TRBV27	TGTGCCAGCAGTTTAGGAGGCACAGATACGCAGTATTTT	CASSLGGTDTQYF
-	TRBJ2-7	TRBD2	TRBV19	TGTGCCAGTAGGGAACTAGCGGGAGTAGGAGAGCAGTACTTC	CASRELAGVGEQYF
-	TRBJ1-5	-	TRBV7-2	TGTGCCAGCAGCTTAGTACAGGGTACCCAGCATTTT	CASSLVQGTQHF
-	TRBJ2-3	-	TRBV5-1	TGCGCCAGCAGCTTGCTGCCTGATACGCAGTATTTT	CASSLLPDTQYF
-	TRBJ1-1	-	TRBV5-4	TGTGCCAGCAGCTTGGGCGGGGCCCTTAACACTGAAGCTTTCTTT	CASSLGGALNTEAFF
-	TRBJ2-1	TRBD1	TRBV6-5	TGTGCCAGCACTAGACAGGGGGCATCGGGTGAGCAGTTCTTC	CASTRQGASGEQFF
once	TRBJ2-1	-	TRBV9	TGTGCCAGCAGACCTAGCGAGAACTCCTACAATGAGCAGTTCTTC	CASRPSENSYNEQFF
-	TRBJ2-7	-	TRBV20-1	TGCAGTGCGGGGAGAGTTTACGAGCAGTACTTC	CSAGRVYEQYF
-	TRBJ2-3	-	TRBV9	TGTGCCAGCAGCGTAGTTGGCGGGCCCGCAGATACGCAGTATTTT	CASSVVGGPADTQYF
few	TRBJ1-2	TRBD1	TRBV7-2	TGTGCCAGCAGCTCCCCGGACAGGTCTAACTATGGCTACACCTTC	CASSSPDRSNYGYTF
-	TRBJ2-7	TRBD2	TRBV2	TGTGCCAGCAGGAAACTAGCGGGGGTGTCCTACGAGCAGTACTTC	CASRKLAGVSYEQYF
-	TRBJ1-4	-	TRBV4-2	TGTGCCAGCAGCCAGGGAACCGGGACGTCGGCTGTGAGAAACGAAAAACTGTTTTTT	CASSQGTGTSAVRNEKLFF
once	TRBJ2-3	-	TRBV30	TGTGCCTGGAGTTCAGGGGGCACAGATACGCAGTATTTT	CAWSSGGTDTQYF
-	TRBJ2-7	TRBD2	TRBV5-4	TGTGCCAGCAGCTTGGGAGGTCGAGCGGGAGATATCTCTGAGCAGTACTTC	CASSLGGRAGDISEQYF
-	TRBJ1-3	TRBD1	TRBV5-6	TGTGCCAGCAGATACGCGGGACAGCTTAACACCATATATTTT	CASRYAGQLNTIYF
-	TRBJ2-6	-	TRBV7-2	TGTGCCAGCAGCAGCACGGGACGACAAAGTCGGGCCAACGTCCTGACTTTC	CASSSTGRQSRANVLTF
-	TRBJ1-3	TRBD1	TRBV7-9	TGTGCCAGCAGTGACAGGGGCCGCGGAAACACCATATATTTT	CASSDRGRGNTIYF
-	TRBJ1-2	TRBD1	TRBV9	TGTGCCAGCAGCCCAAGGACAGGGCCAAGGGGCTACACCTTC	CASSPRTGPRGYTF
-	TRBJ2-2	TRBD1	TRBV30	TGTGCCTGGAGCGCCACCGGGACAGGGAAGGTCGGGGAGCTGTTTTTT	CAWSATGTGKVGELFF
-	TRBJ1-6	-	TRBV29-1	TGCAGCGGCTACACTAATTCTTATAATTCACCCCTCCACTTT	CSGYTNSYNSPLHF
-	TRBJ2-2	-	TRBV19	TGTGCCACTGATCCCGTGCAGGGCACCGGGGAGCTGTTTTTT	CATDPVQGTGELFF
once	TRBJ2-2	TRBD1	TRBV5-1	TGCGCCAGCAGAGCCGGGACAGCCACCGGGGAGCTGTTTTTT	CASRAGTATGELFF
-	TRBJ2-7	TRBD2	TRBV19	TGTGCCTGGAGAGCTAGCGGGGCCTCCTACGAGCAGTACTTC	CAWRASGASYEQYF
-	TRBJ1-6	-	TRBV6-1	TGTGCCAGCAGTGTGTCACTCTACTCCTATAATTCACCCCTCCACTTT	CASSVSLYSYNSPLHF
-	TRBJ1-1	TRBD1	TRBV6-5	TGTGCCAGCATTCACAGGGGGAACACTGAAGCTTTCTTT	CASIHRGNTEAFF
-	TRBJ1-4	-	TRBV28	TGTGCCAGCAGTCCGGCCCTCACTAATGAAAAACTGTTTTTT	CASSPALTNEKLFF
-	TRBJ1-4	-	TRBV6-5	TGTGCCAGCAGTGAAGCACTCCTTTTCAAGTTT	CASSEALLFKF
-	TRBJ1-3	-	TRBV9	TGTGCCAGCAGCGTAGGGAGCACTGGAAACACCATATATTTT	CASSVGSTGNTIYF
-	TRBJ1-5	TRBD1	TRBV10-3	TGTGCCATCGGGGACAGGGAAAATCAGCCCCAGCATTTT	CAIGDRENQPQHF
-	TRBJ1-2	-	TRBV6-5	TGTGCCAGCAGTTTACGGCAGTACTATGGCTACACCTTC	CASSLRQYYGYTF
-	TRBJ1-5	-	TRBV11-3	TGTGCCAGCAGCCGTTCGAATAGCAATCAGCCCCAGCATTTT	CASSRSNSNQPQHF
-	TRBJ2-3	TRBD1	TRBV5-1	TGCGCCAGCAGCTTGGCGACAGGGCCCACAGATACGCAGTATTTT	CASSLATGPTDTQYF
-	TRBJ1-5	TRBD1	TRBV10-3	TGTGCCATCAGTGTGACAGGGGGTATGGATCAGCCCCAGCATTTT	CAISVTGGMDQPQHF